This T cell receptor (beta chain) was identified in a study of T cell responses to AZD1222 COVID-19 vaccine. General study findings and limits: The study reported that nearly half of spike-specific TCRs target unmutated variant regions. The breadth and depth of Spike-specific TCRs increased once two AZD1222 doses had been given. Repertoires were obtained only post-peak T cell response.

Clones were sequenced by immunoSEQ multiplex PCR, and TCRdb holds only the in-frame ones, with some missing. Here the sample spans fewer than 200,000 clones, 85% to 90% being singletons. A note on this clone: Its antigen is undetermined.

V lost 2 bases and J 8 bases, leaving 11 bases between the germline ends. The CDR3 has 13 residues. Germline CDR1 reads KGHDR; CDR2 reads SFDVKD. The chain employs TRBV24-1 and TRBJ1-2, with D unclear. The receptor was isolated from an adult who received the AZD1222 COVID-19 vaccine. The sequencing used peripheral blood, collected 28 days after the second AZD1222 dose. The CDR3 spells CATSDSGVGGYTF. CDR3 DNA sequence: TGTGCCACCAGTGATTCCGGAGTGGGGGGCTACACCTTC.